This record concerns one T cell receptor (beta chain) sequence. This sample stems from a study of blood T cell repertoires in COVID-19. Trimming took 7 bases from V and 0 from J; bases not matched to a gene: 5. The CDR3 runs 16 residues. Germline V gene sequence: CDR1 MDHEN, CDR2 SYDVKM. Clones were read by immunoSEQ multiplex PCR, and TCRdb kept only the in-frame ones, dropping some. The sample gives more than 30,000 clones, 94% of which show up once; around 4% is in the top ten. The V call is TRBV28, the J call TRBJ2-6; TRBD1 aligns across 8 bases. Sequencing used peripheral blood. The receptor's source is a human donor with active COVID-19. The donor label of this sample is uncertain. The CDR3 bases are TGTGCCAGCACCGGGACAGGCTTCTCTGGGGCCAACGTCCTGACTTTC. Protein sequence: CASTGTGFSGANVLTF.